This T cell receptor (beta chain) came from a study of blood T cell repertoires in COVID-19. Background on the study: Spain, Italy and the United States supplied samples that represented acute and convalescent COVID-19. From T cells, B-cell-depleted T cells, or PBMCs came the material, which was cDNA or gDNA.

Assay: immunoSEQ multiplex PCR; the TCRdb copy retains only in-frame clones and omits some. This table has 150,000 to 200,000 clones, around 79% appearing once. A Seattle source enrolled patients during active infection and followed them longitudinally. This clone was recorded at least ten times. This CDR3 has 14 residues. With 6 bases removed from V and 2 bases from J, the gap between germline ends came to 13 bases. Germline assignment: CDR1 KGHSH and CDR2 LQKENI. The chain is built from TRBV18 and TRBJ1-1, with D possibly matching TRBD1 (6 bases). The specimen sequenced was peripheral blood. The sequence came from a woman aged 40 to 50 with COVID-19, enrolled during active disease. CDR3 protein: CASSTWTDNTEAFF. As DNA, the CDR3 is TGTGCCAGCTCGACATGGACAGATAACACTGAAGCTTTCTTT.